This T cell receptor beta chain was obtained from a study of blood T cells in healthy people across ages. Trimming took off 4 bases at V and 1 base at J, with 10 bases between the two ends. The CDR3 covers 14 residues. The germline V gene has CDR1 SQVTM and CDR2 ANQGSEA. Using a J-beta primer mix together with a sample-barcoded 5' primer, a second PCR was run for about 6 to 12 cycles. A template-switch adaptor that had 12 random nucleotides put a tag on each cDNA molecule. TCRdb independently ran MiXCR on the 5' RACE reads; one entry per CDR3 protein. The profile shows 1.8 million or so distinct CDR3 sequences, around 40% of them singletons. This clonotype was found a few times.

The source is a human donor in good health. V is TRBV29-1 and J is TRBJ1-4; unclear D gene. Material for sequencing was blood. The CDR3 reads CSVGTGLTNEKLFF. The CDR3 nucleotides read TGCAGCGTTGGGACCGGCTTAACTAATGAAAAACTGTTTTTT.